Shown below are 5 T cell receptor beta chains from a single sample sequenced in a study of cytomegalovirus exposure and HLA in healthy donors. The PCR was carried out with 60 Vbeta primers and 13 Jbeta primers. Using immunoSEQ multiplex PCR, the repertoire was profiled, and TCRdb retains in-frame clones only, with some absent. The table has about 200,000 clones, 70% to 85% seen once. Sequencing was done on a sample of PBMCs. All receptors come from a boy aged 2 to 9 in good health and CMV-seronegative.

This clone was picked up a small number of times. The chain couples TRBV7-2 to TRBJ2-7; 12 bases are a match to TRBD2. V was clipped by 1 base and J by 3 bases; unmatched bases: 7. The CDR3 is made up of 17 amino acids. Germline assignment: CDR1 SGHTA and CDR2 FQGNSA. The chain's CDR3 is CASSLGTSGALGYEQYF. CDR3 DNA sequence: TGTGCCAGCAGCTTAGGGACTAGCGGGGCCCTGGGCTACGAGCAGTACTTC.

The CDR3 DNA sequence: TGTGCCAGCAGCTCGGGCAGTGGGGCGGATACGCAGTATTTT. Translated, it gives CASSSGSGADTQYF. V usage is TRBV7-3 and J usage is TRBJ2-3, with D tentatively TRBD1 (5 bases). The CDR3 runs 14 residues. Between the trimmed V and J ends, which lost 4 bases and 6 bases, there was a span of 14 bases. Per germline, CDR1 SGHTA and CDR2 FQGTGA.

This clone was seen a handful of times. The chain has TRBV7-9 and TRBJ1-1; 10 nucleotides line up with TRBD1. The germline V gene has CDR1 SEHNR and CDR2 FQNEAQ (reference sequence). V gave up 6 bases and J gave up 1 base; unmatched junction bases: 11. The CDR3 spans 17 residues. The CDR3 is CASRPTGTGDRNTEAFF. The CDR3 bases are TGTGCCAGCAGGCCGACCGGGACAGGGGACCGGAACACTGAAGCTTTCTTT.

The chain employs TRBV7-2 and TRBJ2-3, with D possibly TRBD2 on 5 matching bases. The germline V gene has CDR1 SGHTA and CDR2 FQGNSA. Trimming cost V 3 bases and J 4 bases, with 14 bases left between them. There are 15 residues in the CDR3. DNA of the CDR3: TGTGCCAGCAGCTTGAGGGCTCTAGGCCCAGATACGCAGTATTTT. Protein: CASSLRALGPDTQYF.

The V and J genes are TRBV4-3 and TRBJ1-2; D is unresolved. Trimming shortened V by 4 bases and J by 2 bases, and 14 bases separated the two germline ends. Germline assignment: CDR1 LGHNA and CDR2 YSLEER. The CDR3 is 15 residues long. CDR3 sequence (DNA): TGCGCCAGCAGCCCACGGCCAGGCTTAAACTATGGCTACACCTTC. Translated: CASSPRPGLNYGYTF.